This T cell receptor (beta chain) was recorded in a study of T cell responses to AZD1222 COVID-19 vaccine. Study results and caveats: Donors were mostly white British, more females; clonal diversity possibly underestimated. Repertoire samples came only from after the peak T cell response.

V lost 3 bases and J lost 7; bases outside the gene matches: 7. The CDR3 has 16 residues. Germline CDR1 SGHDT, CDR2 YYEEEE. Remarks on this clone: The antigen is not known.

TCRdb keeps only in-frame clones here, not all; method: immunoSEQ multiplex PCR. The table lists fewer than 130,000 clones, around 80% of them singletons. The chain employs TRBV5-6 and TRBJ2-2; 12 bases are a match to TRBD1. The receptor comes from an adult in good health. Sequences were derived from peripheral blood, sampled on day 0 of AZD1222 vaccination. In nucleotides, the CDR3 is TGTGCCAGCAGCTCGAGGGACAGGGGGCTCGTCGGGGAGCTGTTTTTT. The encoded protein is CASSSRDRGLVGELFF. The variable domain in full, completed from reference TRBV5-6 and TRBJ2-2, reads DAGVTQSPTHLIKTRGQQVTLRCSPKSGHDTVSWYQQALGQGPQFIFQYYEEEERQRGNFPDRFSGHQFPNYSSELNVNALLLGDSALYLCASSSRDRGLVGELFFGEGSRLTVL.